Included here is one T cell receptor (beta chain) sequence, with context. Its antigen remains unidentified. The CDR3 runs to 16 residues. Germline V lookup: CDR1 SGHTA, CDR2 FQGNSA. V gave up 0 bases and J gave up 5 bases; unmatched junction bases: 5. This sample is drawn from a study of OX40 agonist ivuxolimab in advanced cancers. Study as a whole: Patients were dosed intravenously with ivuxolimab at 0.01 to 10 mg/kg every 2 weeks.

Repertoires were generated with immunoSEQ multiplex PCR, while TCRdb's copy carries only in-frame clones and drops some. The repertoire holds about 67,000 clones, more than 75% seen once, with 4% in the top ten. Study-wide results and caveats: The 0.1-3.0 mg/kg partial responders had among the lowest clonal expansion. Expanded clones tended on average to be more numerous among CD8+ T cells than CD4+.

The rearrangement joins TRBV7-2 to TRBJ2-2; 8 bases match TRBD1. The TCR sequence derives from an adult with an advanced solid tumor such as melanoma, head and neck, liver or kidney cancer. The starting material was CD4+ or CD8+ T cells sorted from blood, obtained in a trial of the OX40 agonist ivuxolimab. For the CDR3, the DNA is TGTGCCAGCAGCTTAGCTGGACAGGGCTCGACCGGGGAGCTGTTTTTT. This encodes CASSLAGQGSTGELFF.